These 5 T cell receptor beta chains were all obtained from the same sample, sequenced in a study of T cells in Graves' hyperthyroidism and ophthalmopathy. RNA transcripts were the template for amplifying TCR beta CDR3 regions. HTBI primers were the set used in a first-round RT-PCR of the TCR CDR3. TCRdb called the multiplex PCR reads again in MiXCR, with one record for every CDR3 protein. The table shows some 340,000 distinct CDR3 sequences, with around 13% occurring only once. Material: blood. The receptors derive from a middle-aged woman with Graves' ophthalmopathy.

This chain connects TRBV12-3 or TRBV12-4 to TRBJ1-1; no clear D gene. CDR3 length: 13 residues. V was clipped by 8 bases and J by 0 bases, with 10 bases between them. The DNA for the CDR3 is TGTGCCAGCCGACGGTTGGTGAACACTGAAGCTTTCTTT. It codes for CASRRLVNTEAFF.

This clonotype showed up many times. J is TRBJ2-3 and V is TRBV28; perhaps TRBD2 as D (5 bases). Germline-derived CDR1 and CDR2 are MDHEN and SYDVKM. V was clipped by 6 bases and J by 8 bases, with 12 bases between them. CDR3 length equals 12 residues. CDR3 sequence: CASRYGVSTQYF. CDR3 DNA sequence: TGTGCCAGCAGGTACGGGGTTAGTACGCAGTATTTT.

This clonotype was detected only a few times. At one end, the junction sequence differs from germline, possibly due to a read error. The V gene is TRBV10-2, the J gene TRBJ1-6, with D perhaps TRBD1 (5 bases). This CDR3 is built from 15 residues. From germline, CDR1 is WSHSY and CDR2 SAAADI. CDR3 nucleotides: TGCGCCAGCACTGGGGCCCGACCAGATAATTCACTCCTCCACTTT. It is translated as CASTGARPDNSLLHF.

This clonotype was counted ten times or more. The chain is built from TRBV28 and TRBJ2-7; TRBD1 matches at 8 bases. The J segment lost 3 bases and the V segment lost 6 bases, leaving 7 bases of the junction unmatched. From germline, CDR1 is MDHEN and CDR2 SYDVKM. This CDR3 spans 14 amino acids. DNA of the CDR3: TGTGCCAGCAGAATAACAGGGGGTGGCTACGAGCAGTACTTC. This codes for CASRITGGGYEQYF.

This chain joins TRBV4-2 and TRBJ2-1; 9 positions agree with TRBD2. The CDR3 spans 16 residues. Trimming removed 4 bases from V and 8 bases from J; junction bases left unmatched: 12. Germline V CDR1 and CDR2: LGHNA, YNFKEQ. CDR3 sequence (DNA): TGTGCCAGCAGCCCGTCGGTCGGACTAGCGTCCGATGAGCAGTTCTTC. Translation: CASSPSVGLASDEQFF.